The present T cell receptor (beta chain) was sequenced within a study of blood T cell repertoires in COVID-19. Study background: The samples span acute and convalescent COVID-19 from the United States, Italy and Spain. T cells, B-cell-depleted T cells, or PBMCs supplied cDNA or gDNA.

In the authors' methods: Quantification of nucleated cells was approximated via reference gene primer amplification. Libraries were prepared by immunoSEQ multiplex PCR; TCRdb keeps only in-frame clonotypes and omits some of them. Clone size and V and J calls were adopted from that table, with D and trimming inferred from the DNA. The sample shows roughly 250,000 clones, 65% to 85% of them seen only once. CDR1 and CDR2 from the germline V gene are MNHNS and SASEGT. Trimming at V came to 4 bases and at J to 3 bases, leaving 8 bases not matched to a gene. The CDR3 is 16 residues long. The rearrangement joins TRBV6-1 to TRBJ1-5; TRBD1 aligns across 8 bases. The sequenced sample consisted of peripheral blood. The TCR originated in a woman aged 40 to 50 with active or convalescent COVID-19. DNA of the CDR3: TGTGCCAGCAGTGCCCCACCTCAGGGGGCCAATCAGCCCCAGCATTTT. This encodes CASSAPPQGANQPQHF.